This entry is about one T cell receptor (beta chain). What it binds is unknown. These data come from a study of T cell responses to AZD1222 COVID-19 vaccine. Study-wide results and limits: Recipients of AZD1222 seropositive at baseline numbered only 6 or 7.

Germline CDR1 is SGHKS and CDR2 is YYEKEE (reference sequence). The CDR3 consists of 16 residues. V lost 4 bases, J lost 2 bases, and 4 bases stayed unmatched. Sequenced by immunoSEQ multiplex PCR; TCRdb stores in-frame clones only, minus some. The profile covers under 200,000 clones, with approximately 87% appearing a single time and 4.3% taken by the ten largest. The V and J genes are TRBV5-5 and TRBJ2-4; 12 nucleotides line up with TRBD1. The sample in question was peripheral blood, obtained 28 days after the second AZD1222 dose. This clonotype was obtained from an adult who received the AZD1222 COVID-19 vaccine. CDR3 sequence (DNA): TGTGCCAGCAGCCCGGGACAGGGGGCTTCCAAAAACATTCAGTACTTC. It yields the protein CASSPGQGASKNIQYF.